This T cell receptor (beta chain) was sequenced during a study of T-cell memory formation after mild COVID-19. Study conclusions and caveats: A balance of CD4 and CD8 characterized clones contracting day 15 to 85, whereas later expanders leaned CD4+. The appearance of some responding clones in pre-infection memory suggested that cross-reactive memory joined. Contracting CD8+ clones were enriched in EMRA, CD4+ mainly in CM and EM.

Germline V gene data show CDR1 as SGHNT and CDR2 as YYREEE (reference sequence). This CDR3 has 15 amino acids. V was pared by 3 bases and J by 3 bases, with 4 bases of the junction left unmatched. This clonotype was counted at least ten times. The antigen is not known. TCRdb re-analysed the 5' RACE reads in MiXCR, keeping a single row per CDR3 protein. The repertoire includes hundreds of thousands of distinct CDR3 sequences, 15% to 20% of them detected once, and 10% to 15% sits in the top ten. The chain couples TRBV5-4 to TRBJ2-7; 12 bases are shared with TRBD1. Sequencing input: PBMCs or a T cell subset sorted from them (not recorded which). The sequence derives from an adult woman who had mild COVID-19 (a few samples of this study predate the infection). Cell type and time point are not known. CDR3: CASSWGTGGIYEQYF. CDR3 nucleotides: TGTGCCAGCAGCTGGGGGACAGGGGGCATCTACGAGCAGTACTTC.